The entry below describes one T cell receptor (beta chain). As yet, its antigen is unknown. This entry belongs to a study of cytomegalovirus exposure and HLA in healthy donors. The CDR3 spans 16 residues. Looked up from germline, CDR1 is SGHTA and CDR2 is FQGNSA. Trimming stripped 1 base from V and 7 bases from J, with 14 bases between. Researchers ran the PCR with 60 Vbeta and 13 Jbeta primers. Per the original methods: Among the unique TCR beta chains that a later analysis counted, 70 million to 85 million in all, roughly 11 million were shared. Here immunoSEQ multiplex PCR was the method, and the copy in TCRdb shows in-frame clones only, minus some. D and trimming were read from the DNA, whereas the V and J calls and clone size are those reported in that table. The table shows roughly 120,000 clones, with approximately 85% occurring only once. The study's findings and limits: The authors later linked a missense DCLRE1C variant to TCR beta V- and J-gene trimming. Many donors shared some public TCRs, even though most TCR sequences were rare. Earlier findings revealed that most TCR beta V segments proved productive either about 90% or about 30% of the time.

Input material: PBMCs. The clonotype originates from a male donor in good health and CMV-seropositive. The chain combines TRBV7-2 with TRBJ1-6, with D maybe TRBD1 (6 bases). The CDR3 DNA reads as TGTGCCAGCAGCTTAGAAGGGGGACGGATCAATTCACCCCTCCACTTT. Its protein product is CASSLEGGRINSPLHF.